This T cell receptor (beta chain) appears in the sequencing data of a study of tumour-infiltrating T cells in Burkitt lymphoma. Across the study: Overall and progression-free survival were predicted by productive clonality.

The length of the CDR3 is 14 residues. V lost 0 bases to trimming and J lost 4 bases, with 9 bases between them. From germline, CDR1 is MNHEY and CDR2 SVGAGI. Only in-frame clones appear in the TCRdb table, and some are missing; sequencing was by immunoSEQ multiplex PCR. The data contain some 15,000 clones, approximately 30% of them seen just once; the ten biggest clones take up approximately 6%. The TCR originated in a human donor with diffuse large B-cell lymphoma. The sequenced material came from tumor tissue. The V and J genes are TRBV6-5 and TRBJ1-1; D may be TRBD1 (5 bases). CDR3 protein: CASSYSIGATEAFF. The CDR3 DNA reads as TGTGCCAGCAGTTACTCCATAGGGGCCACTGAAGCTTTCTTT.